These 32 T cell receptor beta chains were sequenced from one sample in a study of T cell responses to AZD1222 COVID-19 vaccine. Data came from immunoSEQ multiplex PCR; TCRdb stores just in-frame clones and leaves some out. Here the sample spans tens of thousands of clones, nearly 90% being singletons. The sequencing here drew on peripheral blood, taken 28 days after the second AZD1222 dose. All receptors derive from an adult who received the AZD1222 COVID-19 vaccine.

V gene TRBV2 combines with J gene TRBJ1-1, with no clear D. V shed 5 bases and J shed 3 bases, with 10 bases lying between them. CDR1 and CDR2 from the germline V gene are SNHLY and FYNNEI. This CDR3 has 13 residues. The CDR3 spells CASSSDRDTEAFF. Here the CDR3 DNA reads TGTGCCAGCAGTTCCGACCGGGACACTGAAGCTTTCTTT.

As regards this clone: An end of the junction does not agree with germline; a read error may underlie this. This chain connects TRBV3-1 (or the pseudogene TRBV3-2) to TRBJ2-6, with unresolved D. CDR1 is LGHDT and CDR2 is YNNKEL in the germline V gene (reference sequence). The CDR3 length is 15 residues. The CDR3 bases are TGTGCCAGCACCCAAGAGAAAGCTGGGGCCAACGTCCTGACTTTC. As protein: CASTQEKAGANVLTF.

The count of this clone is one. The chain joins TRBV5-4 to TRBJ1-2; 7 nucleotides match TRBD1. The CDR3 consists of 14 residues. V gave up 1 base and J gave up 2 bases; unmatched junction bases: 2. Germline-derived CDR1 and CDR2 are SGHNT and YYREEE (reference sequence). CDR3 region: CASSLRGQNYGYTF. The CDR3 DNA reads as TGTGCCAGCAGCTTGCGGGGACAGAACTATGGCTACACCTTC.

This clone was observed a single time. CDR3 in DNA: TGCGCCAGCAGCACCGGACAGACTAGCGGGAGTTTCAATGAGCAGTTCTTC. It translates to CASSTGQTSGSFNEQFF. V usage is TRBV5-1 and J usage is TRBJ2-1; 12 bases match TRBD2. CDR1 is SGHRS and CDR2 is YFSETQ in the germline V gene. V gave up 4 bases and J gave up 6 bases; unmatched junction bases: 11. The CDR3 contains 17 residues.

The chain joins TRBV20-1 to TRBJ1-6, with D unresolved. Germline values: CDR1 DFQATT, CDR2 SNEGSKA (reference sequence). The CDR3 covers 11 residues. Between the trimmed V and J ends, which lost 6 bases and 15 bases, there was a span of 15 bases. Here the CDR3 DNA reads TGCAGTGCCAGCTGGATTTCGCTCCTCCACTTT. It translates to CSASWISLLHF.

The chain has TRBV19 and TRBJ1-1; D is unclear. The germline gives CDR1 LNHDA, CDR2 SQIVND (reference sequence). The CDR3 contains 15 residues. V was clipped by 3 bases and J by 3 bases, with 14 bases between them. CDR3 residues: CASSIWDITDTEAFF. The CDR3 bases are TGTGCCAGTAGTATCTGGGATATAACGGACACTGAAGCTTTCTTT.

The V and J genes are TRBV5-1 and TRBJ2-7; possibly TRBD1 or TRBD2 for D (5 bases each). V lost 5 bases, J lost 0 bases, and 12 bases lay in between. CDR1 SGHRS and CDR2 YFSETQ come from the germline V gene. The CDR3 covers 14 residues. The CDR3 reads CASRTGRISYEQYV. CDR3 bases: TGCGCCAGCAGGACGGGGCGGATCTCCTACGAGCAGTACGTC.

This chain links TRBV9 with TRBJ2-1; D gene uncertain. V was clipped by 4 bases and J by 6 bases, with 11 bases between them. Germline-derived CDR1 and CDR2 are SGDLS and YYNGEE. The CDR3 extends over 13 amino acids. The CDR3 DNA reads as TGTGCCAGCAGCCCCCAGGTCCTCAATGAGCAGTTCTTC. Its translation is CASSPQVLNEQFF.

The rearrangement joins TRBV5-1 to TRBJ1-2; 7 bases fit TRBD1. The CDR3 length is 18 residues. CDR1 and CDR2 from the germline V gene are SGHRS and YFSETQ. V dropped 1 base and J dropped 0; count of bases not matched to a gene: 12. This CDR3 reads CASSLSPGTGAANYGYTF. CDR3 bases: TGCGCCAGCAGCTTGAGCCCCGGAACAGGGGCGGCTAACTATGGCTACACCTTC.

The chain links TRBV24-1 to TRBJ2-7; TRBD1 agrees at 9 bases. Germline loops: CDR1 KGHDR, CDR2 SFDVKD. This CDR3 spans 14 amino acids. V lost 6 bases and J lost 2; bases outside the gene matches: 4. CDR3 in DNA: TGTGCCACCAGTACCGGGACAGGGCCCTACGAGCAGTACTTC. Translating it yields CATSTGTGPYEQYF.

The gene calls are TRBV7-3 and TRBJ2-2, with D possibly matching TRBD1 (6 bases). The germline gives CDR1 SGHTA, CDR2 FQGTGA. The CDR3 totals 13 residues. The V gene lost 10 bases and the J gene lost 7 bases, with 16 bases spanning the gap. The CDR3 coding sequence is TGTGCCACCCAAGCAGGGGCTGGCGGGGAGCTGTTTTTT. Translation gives CATQAGAGGELFF.

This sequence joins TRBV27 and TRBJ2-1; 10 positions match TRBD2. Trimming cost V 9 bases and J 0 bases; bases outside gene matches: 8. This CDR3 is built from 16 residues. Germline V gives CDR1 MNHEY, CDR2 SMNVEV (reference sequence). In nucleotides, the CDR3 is TGTGCCAGTTCGTCACTAGCGGGGTTCTCCTACAATGAGCAGTTCTTC. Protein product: CASSSLAGFSYNEQFF.

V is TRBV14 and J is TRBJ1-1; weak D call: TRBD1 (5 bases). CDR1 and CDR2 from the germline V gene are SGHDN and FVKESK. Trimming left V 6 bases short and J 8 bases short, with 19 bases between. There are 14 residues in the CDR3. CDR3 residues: CASSIAGLVGEAFF. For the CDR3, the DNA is TGTGCCAGCAGTATCGCGGGACTGGTTGGGGAAGCTTTCTTT.

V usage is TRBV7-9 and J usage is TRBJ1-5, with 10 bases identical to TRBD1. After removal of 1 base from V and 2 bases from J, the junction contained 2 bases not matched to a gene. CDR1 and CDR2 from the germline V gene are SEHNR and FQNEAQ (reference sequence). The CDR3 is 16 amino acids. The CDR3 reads CASSLGDRGRNQPQHF. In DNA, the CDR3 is TGTGCCAGCAGCTTAGGGGACAGGGGACGCAATCAGCCCCAGCATTTT.

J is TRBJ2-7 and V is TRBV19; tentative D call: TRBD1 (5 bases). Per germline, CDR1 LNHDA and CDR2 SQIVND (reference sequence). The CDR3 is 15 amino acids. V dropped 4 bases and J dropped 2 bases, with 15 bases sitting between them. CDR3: CASSRRQGNTYEQYV. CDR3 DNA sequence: TGTGCCAGTAGTAGGCGGCAGGGTAATACCTACGAGCAGTACGTC.

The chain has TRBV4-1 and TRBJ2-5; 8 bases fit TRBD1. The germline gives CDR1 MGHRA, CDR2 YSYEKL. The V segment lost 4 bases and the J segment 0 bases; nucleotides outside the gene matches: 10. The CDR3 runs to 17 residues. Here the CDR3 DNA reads TGCGCCAGCAGCCCGACAGGGGCGACTAAGTACCAAGAGACCCAGTACTTC. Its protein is CASSPTGATKYQETQYF.

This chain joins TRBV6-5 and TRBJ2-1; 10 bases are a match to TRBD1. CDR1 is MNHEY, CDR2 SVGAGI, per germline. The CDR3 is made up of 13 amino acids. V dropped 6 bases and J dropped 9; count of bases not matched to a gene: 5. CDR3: CASRGTGEGEQFF. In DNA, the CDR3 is TGTGCCAGCAGAGGGACAGGGGAGGGTGAGCAGTTCTTC.

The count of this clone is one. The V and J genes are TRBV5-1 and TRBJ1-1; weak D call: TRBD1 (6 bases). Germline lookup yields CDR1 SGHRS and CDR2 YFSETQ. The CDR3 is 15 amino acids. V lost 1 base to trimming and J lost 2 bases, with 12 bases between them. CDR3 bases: TGCGCCAGCAGCTTGACCGGGACAAGCAACACTGAAGCTTTCTTT. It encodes CASSLTGTSNTEAFF.

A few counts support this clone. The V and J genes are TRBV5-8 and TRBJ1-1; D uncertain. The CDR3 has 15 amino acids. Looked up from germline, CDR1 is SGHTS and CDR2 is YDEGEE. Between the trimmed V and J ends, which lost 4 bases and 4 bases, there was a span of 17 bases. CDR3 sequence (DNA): TGTGCCAGCAGCCCCAAAGGGCGGGATTCCACTGAAGCTTTCTTT. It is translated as CASSPKGRDSTEAFF.

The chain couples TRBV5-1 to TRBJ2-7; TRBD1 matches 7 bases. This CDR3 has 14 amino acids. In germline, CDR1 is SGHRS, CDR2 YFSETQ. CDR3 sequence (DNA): TGCGCCAGCCTTGAAGGTTTGAGACAGGGTGGAATTCACGTC. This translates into CASLEGLRQGGIHV.

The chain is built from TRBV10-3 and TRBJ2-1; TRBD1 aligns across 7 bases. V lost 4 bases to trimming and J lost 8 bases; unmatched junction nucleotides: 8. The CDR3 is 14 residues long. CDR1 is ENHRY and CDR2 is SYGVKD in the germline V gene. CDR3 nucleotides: TGTGCCATCAGTGGCCCGACAGGGTTCGATGAGCAGTTCTTC. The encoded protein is CAISGPTGFDEQFF.

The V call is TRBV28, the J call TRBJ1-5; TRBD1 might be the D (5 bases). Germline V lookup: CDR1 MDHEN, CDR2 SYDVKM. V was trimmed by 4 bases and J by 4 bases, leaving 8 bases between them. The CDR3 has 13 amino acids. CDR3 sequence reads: CASSSSGNQPQHF. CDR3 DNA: TGTGCCAGCAGTTCTTCAGGGAATCAGCCCCAGCATTTT.

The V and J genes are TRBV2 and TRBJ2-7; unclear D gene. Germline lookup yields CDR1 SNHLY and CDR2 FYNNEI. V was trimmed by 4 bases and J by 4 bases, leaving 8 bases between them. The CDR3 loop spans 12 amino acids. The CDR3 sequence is CASSAIRYEQYV. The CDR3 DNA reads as TGTGCCAGCAGTGCCATCCGGTACGAGCAGTACGTC.

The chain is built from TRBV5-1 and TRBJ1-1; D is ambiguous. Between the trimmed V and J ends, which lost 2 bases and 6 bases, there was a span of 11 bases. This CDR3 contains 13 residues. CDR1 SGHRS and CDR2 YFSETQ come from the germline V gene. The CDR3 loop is CASSFRAGAEAFF. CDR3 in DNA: TGCGCCAGCAGCTTTAGGGCCGGCGCTGAAGCTTTCTTT.

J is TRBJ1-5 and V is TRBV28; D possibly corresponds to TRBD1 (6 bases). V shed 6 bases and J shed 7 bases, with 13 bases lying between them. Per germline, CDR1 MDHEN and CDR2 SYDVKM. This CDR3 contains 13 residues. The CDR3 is CASRATGLQPQHF. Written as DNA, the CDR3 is TGTGCCAGCAGGGCGACAGGTTTACAGCCCCAGCATTTT.

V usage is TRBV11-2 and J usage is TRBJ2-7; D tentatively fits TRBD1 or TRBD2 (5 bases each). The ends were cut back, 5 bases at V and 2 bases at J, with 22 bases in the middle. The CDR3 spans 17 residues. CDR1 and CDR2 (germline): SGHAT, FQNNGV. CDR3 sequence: CASSPPWGTPLTYEQYF. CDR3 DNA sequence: TGTGCCAGCAGCCCGCCGTGGGGGACGCCTTTGACCTACGAGCAGTACTTC.

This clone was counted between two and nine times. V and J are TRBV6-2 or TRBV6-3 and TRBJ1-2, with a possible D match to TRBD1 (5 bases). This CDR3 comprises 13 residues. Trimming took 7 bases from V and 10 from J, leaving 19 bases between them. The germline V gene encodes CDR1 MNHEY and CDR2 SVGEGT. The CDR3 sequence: CASTPGRRGTYTF. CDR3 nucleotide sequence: TGTGCCAGCACCCCCGGTCGGAGGGGCACCTACACCTTC.

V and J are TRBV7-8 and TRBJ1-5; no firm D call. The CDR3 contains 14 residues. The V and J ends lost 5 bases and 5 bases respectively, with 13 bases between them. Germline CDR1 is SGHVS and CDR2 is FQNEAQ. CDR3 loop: CASSLRESDQPQHF. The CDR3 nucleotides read TGTGCCAGCAGCCTCCGGGAGTCCGATCAGCCCCAGCATTTT.

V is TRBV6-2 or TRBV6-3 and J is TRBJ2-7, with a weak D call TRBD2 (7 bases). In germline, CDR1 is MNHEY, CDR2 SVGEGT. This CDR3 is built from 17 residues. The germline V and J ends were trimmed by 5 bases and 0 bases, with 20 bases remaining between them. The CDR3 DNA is TGTGCCAGCAGTACCCTATGGGGGGGGGCGAACTCCTACGAGCAGTACTTC. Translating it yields CASSTLWGGANSYEQYF.

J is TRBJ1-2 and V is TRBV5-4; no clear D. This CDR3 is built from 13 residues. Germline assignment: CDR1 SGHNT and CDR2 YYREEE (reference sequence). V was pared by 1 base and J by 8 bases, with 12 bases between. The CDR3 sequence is CASSLSALGGYTF. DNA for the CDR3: TGTGCCAGCAGCTTGTCTGCTCTAGGGGGCTACACCTTC.

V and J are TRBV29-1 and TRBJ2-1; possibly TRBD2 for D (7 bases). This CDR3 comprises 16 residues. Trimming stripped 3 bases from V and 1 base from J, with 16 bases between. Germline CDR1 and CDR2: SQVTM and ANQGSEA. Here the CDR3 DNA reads TGCAGCGTTGAGGGGGGGGACAAAGATTCCTACAATGAGCAGTTCTTC. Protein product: CSVEGGDKDSYNEQFF.

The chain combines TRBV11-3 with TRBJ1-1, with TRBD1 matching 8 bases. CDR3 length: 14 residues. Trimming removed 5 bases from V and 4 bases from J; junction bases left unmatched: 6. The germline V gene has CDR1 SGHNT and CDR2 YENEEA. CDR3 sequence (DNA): TGTGCCAGCAGCCGTACCGGGACAGGCACTGAAGCTTTCTTT. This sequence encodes CASSRTGTGTEAFF.